This T cell receptor beta chain was obtained from a study of T cell responses to AZD1222 COVID-19 vaccine. The ends were cut back, 1 base at V and 8 bases at J, with 17 bases in the middle. The germline V gene encodes CDR1 LGHNA and CDR2 YNFKEQ. The CDR3 length is 15 residues. Overall study findings and caveats: An increase in Spike-specific TCR breadth and depth was observed after two AZD1222 doses. Repertoires were collected only later (after the peak T cell response had occurred). There were vaccine-associated CD4 TCRs across spike, dominant at 160-218 and 743-854.

Profiled with immunoSEQ multiplex PCR; TCRdb holds only in-frame clones, not every one. The profile shows approximately 180,000 clones, about 86% of them singletons. Worth noting for this clone: Its antigen is still unknown.

This sequence joins TRBV4-2 and TRBJ1-2; the D gene is possibly TRBD1 (5 bases). The receptor was derived from an adult in good health. This specimen consisted of peripheral blood, obtained on day 0 of AZD1222 vaccination. The CDR3 DNA is TGTGCCAGCAGCCAAGGAGGGGATTCTGGCTACGGCTACACCTTC. Its protein is CASSQGGDSGYGYTF.